Following are 26 T cell receptor beta chains from one sample sequenced in a study of blood T cells in healthy people across ages. Combining a sample-barcoded 5' primer with a J-beta primer mix, a second PCR ran for about 7 to 11 cycles. One entry per CDR3 protein, called by TCRdb with MiXCR from the 5' RACE reads. The repertoire consists of about 1 million distinct CDR3 sequences, with around 43% occurring once and the leading ten covering under 20%. The sequencing input was blood. These receptors were taken from an older woman in good health.

The chain uses TRBV5-1 and TRBJ2-4, with TRBD1 as a possible D gene (6 bases). The CDR3 is 14 amino acids. CDR1 and CDR2 from the germline V gene are SGHRS and YFSETQ. Trimming removed 0 bases from V and 6 bases from J, with 10 bases in between. The CDR3 loop is CASSLDRDGNIQYF. The CDR3 bases are TGCGCCAGCAGCTTGGACAGGGATGGAAACATTCAGTACTTC.

This clonotype occurred a few times. CDR3 sequence (DNA): TGCAGCGTTGACGACAGGGGAGGAGAGACCCAGTACTTC. Its translation is CSVDDRGGETQYF. The chain links TRBV29-1 to TRBJ2-5; 8 positions agree with TRBD1. The CDR3 loop spans 13 amino acids. The V gene end was trimmed by 3 bases and the J gene end by 4 bases; junction bases not matched to a gene: 4. Germline V lookup: CDR1 SQVTM, CDR2 ANQGSEA.

This clonotype occurred a few times. The chain combines TRBV6-6 with TRBJ2-7, with TRBD2 as a possible D gene (5 bases). Germline CDR1 reads MNHNY; CDR2 reads SVGAGI (reference sequence). Trimming removed 5 bases from V and 3 bases from J, with 8 bases in between. This CDR3 is 12 amino acids long. This CDR3 is CASSPDYYEQYF. The CDR3 bases are TGTGCCAGCAGTCCCGACTACTACGAGCAGTACTTC.

The CDR3 DNA sequence: TGTGCCAGCAGCCCAGTGGAACTAGCGGGAGTGGTAGATACGCAGTATTTT. It translates to CASSPVELAGVVDTQYF. The rearrangement links TRBV7-9 to TRBJ2-3; 11 bases are a match to TRBD2. V dropped 5 bases and J dropped 5; count of bases not matched to a gene: 12. CDR1 is SEHNR, CDR2 FQNEAQ, per germline (reference sequence). The CDR3 is 17 residues long.

V usage is TRBV20-1 and J usage is TRBJ1-6; D is unresolved. Trimming removed 2 bases at V and 0 bases at J, with 8 bases between. The CDR3 is 15 residues long. The germline V gene has CDR1 DFQATT and CDR2 SNEGSKA (reference sequence). The CDR3 protein is CSARISVSYNSPLHF. The CDR3 nucleotides are TGCAGTGCTAGAATTAGTGTCTCCTATAATTCACCCCTCCACTTT.

The chain couples TRBV18 to TRBJ2-5, with D possibly called TRBD1 or TRBD2 (5 bases each). The germline gives CDR1 KGHSH, CDR2 LQKENI. Trimming stripped 3 bases from V and 4 bases from J, with 12 bases between. CDR3 length equals 14 residues. The CDR3 DNA is TGTGCCAGCTCACCGGGGCAGGGACGAGAGACCCAGTACTTC. It translates to CASSPGQGRETQYF.

This clonotype came up a few times. The chain joins TRBV12-3 or TRBV12-4 to TRBJ1-5, with no clear D. The CDR3 totals 14 residues. With 3 bases removed from V and 5 bases from J, the gap between germline ends came to 11 bases. CDR3 sequence reads: CASSFMAWDQPQHF. In nucleotides, the CDR3 is TGTGCCAGCAGTTTTATGGCGTGGGATCAGCCCCAGCATTTT.

The CDR3 protein is CASSLVDRGHSNEQFF. CDR3 nucleotides: TGTGCCAGCAGCTTAGTTGACAGGGGGCATAGCAATGAGCAGTTCTTC. The chain couples TRBV7-2 to TRBJ2-1; 10 nucleotides align to TRBD1. Germline values: CDR1 SGHTA, CDR2 FQGNSA. V gave up 1 base and J gave up 6 bases; unmatched junction bases: 6. The CDR3 consists of 16 residues.

The rearrangement uses TRBV3-1 and TRBJ2-3; 7 bases are a match to TRBD2. After removal of 4 bases from V and 4 bases from J, the junction contained 5 bases not matched to a gene. There are 14 residues in the CDR3. Germline V gene lookup returns CDR1 LGHDT and CDR2 YNNKEL (reference sequence). The CDR3 spells CASSRGLVSDTQYF. The DNA of the CDR3 is TGTGCCAGCAGCCGAGGACTAGTATCAGATACGCAGTATTTT.

This clonotype was recorded a few times. The V and J genes are TRBV20-1 and TRBJ2-4; D might be TRBD1 (5 bases). This CDR3 is built from 19 residues. V was cut by 0 bases and J by 0 bases, with 21 bases left in between. CDR1 and CDR2 from the germline V gene are DFQATT and SNEGSKA (reference sequence). The CDR3 bases are TGCAGTGCTAGAGATCTGGCAGGCAGCTCGGACATAGCCAAAAACATTCAGTACTTC. Its translation is CSARDLAGSSDIAKNIQYF.

Comments on this clonotype: A junction boundary mismatches the germline segment, possibly from a read error. V usage is TRBV4-1 and J usage is TRBJ2-5, with 7 bases lining up with TRBD2. The J call is in doubt because the DNA end fits TRBJ2-7 better. CDR1 is MGHRA, CDR2 YSYEKL, per germline. The CDR3 is 16 amino acids. CDR3 region: CAGSQVRRAGSGEQYF. The CDR3 DNA reads as TGCGCCGGCAGCCAAGTGCGGAGAGCGGGGAGTGGCGAGCAGTACTTC.

The CDR3, as DNA: TGTGCCAGCAGCCAAGATGCCAGGGGATACATAGAGACCCAGTACTTC. Its translation is CASSQDARGYIETQYF. The chain is built from TRBV3-1 and TRBJ2-5, with a possible D match to TRBD1 (6 bases). Trimming left V 0 bases short and J 4 bases short, with 15 bases between. CDR1 is LGHDT and CDR2 is YNNKEL in the germline V gene (reference sequence). The CDR3 spans 16 residues.

This clonotype was picked up a small number of times. This chain joins TRBV4-2 and TRBJ2-7; D is unresolved. The V gene's germline CDR1 is LGHNA and CDR2 YNFKEQ. The CDR3 has 15 amino acids. V lost 4 bases, J lost 1 base, and 14 bases lay in between. CDR3: CASSPPRVPSYEQYF. The CDR3 DNA follows: TGTGCCAGCAGCCCCCCTAGGGTTCCGTCCTACGAGCAGTACTTC.

The gene calls are TRBV18 and TRBJ1-1; the D gene is possibly TRBD1 (5 bases). Trimming removed 3 bases at V and 4 bases at J, with 15 bases between. The CDR3 has 15 residues. Germline-derived CDR1 and CDR2 are KGHSH and LQKENI. This CDR3 reads CASSPPTEKGTEAFF. Written as DNA, the CDR3 is TGTGCCAGCTCACCGCCGACAGAGAAGGGCACTGAAGCTTTCTTT.

CDR3 sequence reads: CSAAGQGNEQFF. CDR3 bases: TGCAGTGCTGCTGGACAGGGGAATGAGCAGTTCTTC. This chain uses TRBV20-1 with TRBJ2-1; TRBD1 matches at 9 bases. This CDR3 has 12 amino acids. The V and J ends lost 5 bases and 7 bases, in that order; junction bases with no gene match: 3. Germline CDR1 is DFQATT and CDR2 is SNEGSKA (reference sequence).

Concerning this clonotype itself: One base away lies a much larger clone, so this may be a sequencing read error. The chain recombines TRBV7-2 with TRBJ2-3; D unresolved. Per the germline V gene, CDR1 is SGHTA and CDR2 is FQGNSA. This CDR3 has 15 amino acids. The CDR3 spells CASSLGLGSTNTQYF. CDR3 nucleotides: TGTGCCAGCAGCTTAGGCCTCGGTAGCACAAATACGCAGTATTTT. The variable domain in full, completed from reference TRBV7-2 and TRBJ2-3, reads GAGVSQSPSNKVTEKGKDVELRCDPISGHTALYWYRQSLGQGLEFLIYFQGNSAPDKSGLPSDRFSAERTGGSVSTLTIQRTQQEDSAVYLCASSLGLGSTNTQYFGPGTRLTVL.

This clonotype showed up just a few times. V and J are TRBV7-2 and TRBJ1-2; D is uncertain. Trimming cost V 9 bases and J 4 bases, with 12 bases left between them. The germline V gene has CDR1 SGHTA and CDR2 FQGNSA. CDR3 length: 12 residues. CDR3 sequence: CASTEGAYGYTF. The CDR3 DNA is TGTGCCAGTACTGAGGGTGCCTATGGCTACACCTTC.

The table lists this clonotype with many counts. V usage is TRBV20-1 and J usage is TRBJ2-7, with a possible D match to TRBD2 (5 bases). Deletions cut 3 bases from V and 3 bases from J, with 18 bases between. The CDR3 runs to 15 residues. Germline V lookup: CDR1 DFQATT, CDR2 SNEGSKA (reference sequence). The CDR3 loop reads CSARPTNKRFYEQYF. In DNA, the CDR3 is TGCAGTGCTAGGCCGACGAACAAGCGGTTCTACGAGCAGTACTTC.

The V and J genes are TRBV5-4 and TRBJ1-1; no firm D call. CDR3 length: 17 amino acids. Trimming removed 0 bases from V and 0 bases from J, with 15 bases in between. Germline-derived CDR1 and CDR2 are SGHNT and YYREEE (reference sequence). The CDR3 DNA reads as TGTGCCAGCAGCTTGGCCTCGCTAGGGCTACTGAACACTGAAGCTTTCTTT. Translating gives CASSLASLGLLNTEAFF. Full variable domain (remainder filled in from reference TRBV5-4 and TRBJ1-1): ETGVTQSPTHLIKTRGQQVTLRCSSQSGHNTVSWYQQALGQGPQFIFQYYREEENGRGNFPPRFSGLQFPNYSSELNVNALELDDSALYLCASSLASLGLLNTEAFFGQGTRLTVV.

The gene calls are TRBV12-3 or TRBV12-4 and TRBJ2-1, with 12 bases matching TRBD2. The CDR3 has 16 residues. V dropped 6 bases and J dropped 10; count of bases not matched to a gene: 13. CDR3 in DNA: TGTGCCAGCAGCCGCCCCCGACTAGCGGGAGAGAACGAGCAGTTCTTC. Its protein product is CASSRPRLAGENEQFF.

This clonotype was observed a handful of times. The chain carries TRBV11-2 and TRBJ2-1, with TRBD2 matching over 7 bases. Germline V CDR1 and CDR2: SGHAT, FQNNGV. This CDR3 is 15 amino acids long. V lost 4 bases and J lost 4; bases outside the gene matches: 7. This CDR3 is CASSSFLADYNEQFF. CDR3 in DNA: TGTGCCAGCAGCTCATTCCTAGCGGATTACAATGAGCAGTTCTTC.

The chain links TRBV4-2 to TRBJ2-1; the match to TRBD2 covers 8 bases. The V gene end was trimmed by 4 bases and the J gene end by 13 bases; junction bases not matched to a gene: 9. This CDR3 region has 13 residues. Germline loops: CDR1 LGHNA, CDR2 YNFKEQ. CDR3 nucleotides: TGTGCCAGCAGCCCCGGGGGGGTTCAGCCCCAGTTCTTC. This codes for CASSPGGVQPQFF.

The chain couples TRBV6-4 to TRBJ2-5, with D possibly TRBD1 on 5 matching bases. TRBJ2-4 matches the DNA end more closely, so the J call is doubtful. Germline V gives CDR1 MRHNA, CDR2 SNTAGT. The CDR3 spans 15 residues. The CDR3 DNA reads as TGTGCCAGCAGTGCCAGGGTTTTAGCCAAAAACATTCAGTACTTC. Its translation: CASSARVLAKNIQYF.

The chain uses TRBV5-5 and TRBJ1-2, with D possibly being TRBD1 (6 bases). Trimming shortened V by 2 bases and J by 7 bases, and 12 bases separated the two germline ends. The CDR3 has 13 amino acids. Per germline, CDR1 SGHKS and CDR2 YYEKEE (reference sequence). CDR3 loop: CASSFSGALGYTF. The DNA of the CDR3 is TGTGCCAGCAGCTTTTCAGGGGCCCTTGGCTACACCTTC.

This clonotype appeared a few times. The V and J genes are TRBV7-8 and TRBJ1-6; TRBD1 is a possible D gene (5 bases). The CDR3 is 15 residues long. Germline V gene data show CDR1 as SGHVS and CDR2 as FQNEAQ. Trimming removed 9 bases at V and 3 bases at J, with 15 bases between. In DNA form, the CDR3 reads TGTGCCAGTTGTCGAGGGGCTAACTATAATTCACCCCTCCACTTT. Translating it yields CASCRGANYNSPLHF. Complete variable domain (other parts from reference TRBV7-8 and TRBJ1-6): GAGVSQSPRYKVAKRGQDVALRCDPISGHVSLFWYQQALGQGPEFLTYFQNEAQLDKSGLPSDRFFAERPEGSVSTLKIQRTQQEDSAVYLCASCRGANYNSPLHFGNGTRLTVT.

The chain employs TRBV5-1 and TRBJ1-2; D may be TRBD1 (6 bases). Deletions cut 4 bases from V and 2 bases from J, with 18 bases between. Looked up from germline, CDR1 is SGHRS and CDR2 is YFSETQ. CDR3 size: 16 residues. CDR3 bases: TGCGCCAGCAGCCCGACTCTACCACAGGGAAACTATGGCTACACCTTC. Its translation: CASSPTLPQGNYGYTF.